This T cell receptor (beta chain) was sequenced for a study of shared clonotypes between healthy human individuals. Overall study findings and caveats: Naive CD4 clonotypes overlapped across a handful of donors at roughly 5%. The study drew on few donors, limiting represented genetic and exposure-history diversity.

All donors were Caucasian adults living in Nashville, Tennessee. As to this clone: Its antigen is undetermined.

Authors' processing steps: ImmunoSEQ gave junction-only sequences without quality scores, so filtering differed. This table comes from immunoSEQ multiplex PCR, and its TCRdb copy is limited to in-frame clones, with some not included. V, J and clone size derive from that table, while D and trimming were established from the DNA sequence. The sample holds around 940,000 clones, roughly 72% seen once. Sequenced: memory CD4+ T cells sorted from blood. Subset denoted: CD45RA-negative fraction. This sequence was found in a man between 18 and 29 years old in good health.

DNA of the CDR3: TGCGCCAGCAGCCCCCGATCGGGCAGCTTCTCTGGAAACACCATATATTTT. Its protein is CASSPRSGSFSGNTIYF. This chain connects TRBV5-1 to TRBJ1-3; no definite D call. The germline gives CDR1 SGHRS, CDR2 YFSETQ. The CDR3 spans 17 residues. V was cut by 4 bases and J by 0 bases, with 17 bases left in between.